Below are 30 T cell receptor beta chains sequenced from a single sample in a study of blood T cell repertoires in COVID-19. Data came from immunoSEQ multiplex PCR; TCRdb stores just in-frame clones and leaves some out. The profile covers more than 55,000 clones, with over 60% appearing a single time and 6.4% taken by the ten largest. Material for sequencing was peripheral blood. The source of these receptors is a woman aged 50 to 60 with active or convalescent COVID-19.

J is TRBJ2-5 and V is TRBV30, with 8 positions matching TRBD2. The J segment lost 4 bases and the V segment lost 4 bases, leaving 5 bases of the junction unmatched. From germline, CDR1 is GTSNPN and CDR2 SVGIG (reference sequence). The CDR3 sequence is 13 residues long. The CDR3 nucleotides read TGTGCCTGGAATAGCGGGACACCAGAGACCCAGTACTTC. The encoded protein is CAWNSGTPETQYF. The complete variable domain, with remaining parts taken from reference TRBV30 and TRBJ2-5, reads SQTIHQWPATLVQPVGSPLSLECTVEGTSNPNLYWYRQAAGRGLQLLFYSVGIGQISSEVPQNLSASRPQDRQFILSSKKLLLSDSGFYLCAWNSGTPETQYFGPGTRLLVL.

The chain combines TRBV10-2 with TRBJ2-1; possibly TRBD2 for D (5 bases). The CDR3 is 16 amino acids. The V gene's germline CDR1 is WSHSY and CDR2 SAAADI. V was shortened by 0 bases and J by 5 bases, with 14 bases between the two germline ends. In nucleotides, the CDR3 is TGCGCCAGCAGTGAGTCTCGGGGTGTAACACACAATGAGCAGTTCTTC. Protein sequence: CASSESRGVTHNEQFF.

The chain joins TRBV5-4 to TRBJ1-6, with 8 bases that match TRBD1. V was pared by 4 bases and J by 8 bases, with 2 bases of the junction left unmatched. Germline V gene lookup returns CDR1 SGHNT and CDR2 YYREEE (reference sequence). This CDR3 has 13 residues. The CDR3 coding sequence is TGTGCCAGCAGCCTGGACAGGGATTCACCCCTCCACTTT. Protein product: CASSLDRDSPLHF.

The rearrangement links TRBV6-6 to TRBJ2-1; 9 bases agree with TRBD2. This CDR3 spans 15 amino acids. J gave up 11 bases and V 7 bases, and 15 bases lay outside the gene matches. Germline V gene lookup returns CDR1 MNHNY and CDR2 SVGAGI (reference sequence). The CDR3 protein is CASTLTGTSTMKQFF. In DNA form, the CDR3 reads TGTGCCAGCACCTTGACCGGGACTAGCACAATGAAGCAGTTCTTC.

The chain recombines TRBV7-3 with TRBJ2-1; D unresolved. V lost 2 bases, J lost 10 bases, and 3 bases lay in between. Germline V CDR1 and CDR2: SGHTA, FQGTGA. The CDR3 length is 10 residues. CDR3 bases: TGTGCCAGCAGCTTACTAGAGCAGTTCTTC. It yields the protein CASSLLEQFF.

This clone rates as medium-sized. The chain is built from TRBV11-2 and TRBJ2-1, with TRBD2 identical over 9 bases. The CDR3 length is 16 residues. Germline V gene sequence: CDR1 SGHAT, CDR2 FQNNGV. J lost 4 bases, V lost 4 bases, and 8 bases had no gene match. The CDR3 DNA is TGTGCCAGCAGCTCCAGCGGGAGGAAGGTTTACAATGAGCAGTTCTTC. Translated, it gives CASSSSGRKVYNEQFF.

V and J are TRBV14 and TRBJ2-7; D might be TRBD2 (6 bases). CDR1 is SGHDN and CDR2 is FVKESK in the germline V gene. V gave up 1 base and J gave up 1 base, with 17 bases separating them. The CDR3 runs 17 residues. The CDR3 nucleotides read TGTGCCAGCAGCCAAGTGGTCGAGCTGCGGGGATCCTACGAGCAGTACTTC. Translated, it gives CASSQVVELRGSYEQYF.

V usage is TRBV7-9 and J usage is TRBJ1-1; 9 bases map to TRBD1. V shed 3 bases, J shed 2 bases, and the junction held 4 bases outside the gene matches. Germline loops: CDR1 SEHNR, CDR2 FQNEAQ (reference sequence). The CDR3 loop spans 15 amino acids. CDR3 residues: CASSFGTGPNTEAFF. The CDR3 coding sequence is TGTGCCAGCAGCTTTGGGACAGGGCCAAACACTGAAGCTTTCTTT.

The chain links TRBV7-9 to TRBJ1-1; possibly TRBD1 for D (6 bases). The CDR3 covers 14 residues. The germline V and J ends were trimmed by 3 bases and 7 bases, with 15 bases remaining between them. Germline loops: CDR1 SEHNR, CDR2 FQNEAQ (reference sequence). CDR3 residues: CASSLRRGGGEAFF. The CDR3 coding sequence is TGTGCCAGCAGCTTGAGAAGGGGAGGGGGTGAAGCTTTCTTT.

The rearrangement joins TRBV19 to TRBJ1-4; 9 bases are a match to TRBD1. Per the germline V gene, CDR1 is LNHDA and CDR2 is SQIVND (reference sequence). V was pared by 6 bases and J by 4 bases, with 3 bases of the junction left unmatched. This CDR3 is built from 14 residues. As DNA, the CDR3 is TGTGCCAGTAGCCGGACAGGGGTTAATGAAAAACTGTTTTTT. This encodes CASSRTGVNEKLFF.

This clone appeared a few times. This sequence joins TRBV12-3 or TRBV12-4 and TRBJ1-1; D unclear. The CDR3 runs 13 residues. V was pared by 3 bases and J by 1 base, with 6 bases between. CDR3 in DNA: TGTGCCAGCAGTTTCGACTCGAACACTGAAGCTTTCTTT. It specifies CASSFDSNTEAFF.

The rearrangement joins TRBV7-8 to TRBJ2-7; TRBD2 matches at 14 bases. This CDR3 contains 14 residues. Looked up from germline, CDR1 is SGHVS and CDR2 is FQNEAQ. V gave up 4 bases and J gave up 5 bases; unmatched junction bases: 1. In DNA, the CDR3 is TGTGCCAGCAGCTCGGGACTAGCGGGAGACGAGCAGTACTTC. Protein product: CASSSGLAGDEQYF. Looking up the rest from reference TRBV7-8 and TRBJ2-7 gives the full variable domain: GAGVSQSPRYKVAKRGQDVALRCDPISGHVSLFWYQQALGQGPEFLTYFQNEAQLDKSGLPSDRFFAERPEGSVSTLKIQRTQQEDSAVYLCASSSGLAGDEQYFGPGTRLTVT.

The V and J genes are TRBV5-8 and TRBJ2-2, with 9 positions matching TRBD2. The germline gives CDR1 SGHTS, CDR2 YDEGEE. The CDR3 has 16 amino acids. Trimming took 4 bases from V and 6 from J; bases not matched to a gene: 10. The CDR3 bases are TGTGCCAGCAGCGTAACGGGACTAGCCCCCCCCGGGGAGCTGTTTTTT. Its protein is CASSVTGLAPPGELFF.

The V gene is TRBV18, the J gene TRBJ2-7, with no clear D. Germline V gene data show CDR1 as KGHSH and CDR2 as LQKENI. The length of the CDR3 is 15 residues. V lost 2 bases, J lost 2 bases, and 13 bases lay in between. The CDR3 spells CASSPGTAVPYEQYF. DNA of the CDR3: TGTGCCAGCTCACCAGGCACAGCCGTCCCCTACGAGCAGTACTTC.

The chain recombines TRBV27 with TRBJ2-1; 11 nucleotides match TRBD2. The CDR3 extends over 15 amino acids. V was pared by 2 bases and J by 4 bases, with 1 base of the junction left unmatched. CDR1 MNHEY and CDR2 SMNVEV come from the germline V gene (reference sequence). CDR3 amino acids: CASSLTSGGYNEQFF. The CDR3 DNA sequence: TGTGCCAGCAGTTTAACTAGCGGGGGTTACAATGAGCAGTTCTTC.

This rearrangement joins TRBV3-1 (or the pseudogene TRBV3-2) to TRBJ2-2; 10 bases align to TRBD1. Germline assignment: CDR1 LGHDT and CDR2 YNNKEL (reference sequence). The CDR3 is made up of 15 amino acids. V lost 6 bases, J lost 4 bases, and 5 bases stayed unmatched. The DNA of the CDR3 is TGTGCCAGCAGGCCGGGACAGGGGTTCACCGGGGAGCTGTTTTTT. This translates into CASRPGQGFTGELFF.

This clone was picked up a small number of times. J is TRBJ2-3 and V is TRBV7-2, with 8 positions matching TRBD2. The CDR3 totals 16 residues. The J segment lost 4 bases and the V segment lost 4 bases, leaving 10 bases of the junction unmatched. Germline CDR1 SGHTA, CDR2 FQGNSA. The CDR3 region has the DNA TGTGCCAGCAGCTCCGGGGGGGCGGGAAGCGCAGATACGCAGTATTTT. Its protein is CASSSGGAGSADTQYF.

The rearrangement links TRBV7-9 to TRBJ1-2; maybe TRBD1 (5 bases). This CDR3 contains 17 residues. Germline V gives CDR1 SEHNR, CDR2 FQNEAQ (reference sequence). Trimming took 1 base from V and 7 from J, leaving 22 bases between them. CDR3 loop: CASSLDGRANKWGGYTF. DNA of the CDR3: TGTGCCAGCAGCTTAGACGGCAGGGCGAACAAGTGGGGTGGCTACACCTTC. Looking up the rest from reference TRBV7-9 and TRBJ1-2 gives the full variable domain: DTGVSQNPRHKITKRGQNVTFRCDPISEHNRLYWYRQTLGQGPEFLTYFQNEAQLEKSRLLSDRFSAERPKGSFSTLEIQRTEQGDSAMYLCASSLDGRANKWGGYTFGSGTRLTVV.

The V and J genes are TRBV2 and TRBJ2-2; no firm D call. The CDR3 spans 14 residues. Germline CDR1 SNHLY, CDR2 FYNNEI. The V end was cut by 2 bases, the J end by 8 bases, with 12 bases between. The CDR3 nucleotides read TGTGCCAGCAGTGAAATTTTACTTAGAGGGGAGCTGTTTTTT. It codes for CASSEILLRGELFF.

This chain uses TRBV5-1 with TRBJ2-1, with 16 bases that match TRBD2. The CDR3 totals 18 residues. Germline V gene data show CDR1 as SGHRS and CDR2 as YFSETQ. V was pared by 0 bases and J by 7 bases, with 7 bases of the junction left unmatched. The CDR3 spells CASSLAGLAGGPKNEQFF. The CDR3, as DNA: TGCGCCAGCAGCTTGGCGGGACTAGCGGGAGGGCCAAAGAATGAGCAGTTCTTC.

The chain employs TRBV18 and TRBJ2-3; a weak D match, TRBD2 (6 bases). Trimming removed 3 bases from V and 4 bases from J, with 17 bases in between. Germline V gene lookup returns CDR1 KGHSH and CDR2 LQKENI. This CDR3 region has 16 residues. The CDR3 loop is CASSPTSGGVADTQYF. The CDR3 DNA sequence: TGTGCCAGCTCACCCACCAGTGGAGGGGTAGCAGATACGCAGTATTTT.

The chain is built from TRBV9 and TRBJ2-3; 8 bases are a match to TRBD2. The germline gives CDR1 SGDLS, CDR2 YYNGEE. This CDR3 contains 16 residues. Unmatched junction bases numbered 8, after V lost 3 bases and J lost 2 bases. The CDR3 spells CASSDPLAGPTDTQYF. The CDR3 DNA is TGTGCCAGCAGCGATCCGCTAGCGGGCCCCACAGATACGCAGTATTTT. The full variable domain, completed using reference TRBV9 and TRBJ2-3, is DSGVTQTPKHLITATGQRVTLRCSPRSGDLSVYWYQQSLDQGLQFLIQYYNGEERAKGNILERFSAQQFPDLHSELNLSSLELGDSALYFCASSDPLAGPTDTQYFGPGTRLTVL.

The V call is TRBV11-2, the J call TRBJ1-1, with 7 bases lining up with TRBD1. The V and J ends lost 3 bases and 4 bases, in that order; junction bases with no gene match: 2. This CDR3 has 13 amino acids. Per the germline V gene, CDR1 is SGHAT and CDR2 is FQNNGV. The DNA for the CDR3 is TGTGCCAGCAGCTTGACAGGGATCACTGAAGCTTTCTTT. It codes for CASSLTGITEAFF. Supplemented by reference TRBV11-2 and TRBJ1-1, the full variable domain reads EAGVAQSPRYKIIEKRQSVAFWCNPISGHATLYWYQQILGQGPKLLIQFQNNGVVDDSQLPKDRFSAERLKGVDSTLKIQPAKLEDSAVYLCASSLTGITEAFFGQGTRLTVV.

This chain uses TRBV5-1 with TRBJ2-4, with 9 bases matching TRBD1. The V segment lost 0 bases and the J segment 4 bases; nucleotides outside the gene matches: 2. Germline values: CDR1 SGHRS, CDR2 YFSETQ. This CDR3 region has 15 residues. This chain's CDR3 is CASSLDGTGKNIQYF. The CDR3, as DNA: TGCGCCAGCAGCTTGGACGGGACAGGGAAAAACATTCAGTACTTC.

The chain couples TRBV24-1 to TRBJ2-7; D is perhaps TRBD2 (5 bases). This CDR3 region has 17 residues. V shed 3 bases and J shed 3 bases, with 20 bases lying between them. CDR1 is KGHDR, CDR2 SFDVKD, per germline. The CDR3 DNA follows: TGTGCCACCAGTGATGCTGATAGTGGTAGCGAAAACTACGAGCAGTACTTC. This sequence encodes CATSDADSGSENYEQYF.

Only a few counts were recorded for this clone. The rearrangement uses TRBV24-1 and TRBJ2-2; a possible D gene is TRBD2 (5 bases). Germline V gene data show CDR1 as KGHDR and CDR2 as SFDVKD. V shed 4 bases and J shed 7 bases, with 15 bases lying between them. CDR3 length: 15 amino acids. The CDR3 sequence is CATSEADTRGGELFF. For the CDR3, the DNA is TGTGCCACCAGTGAGGCTGACACCCGGGGCGGGGAGCTGTTTTTT.

This chain links TRBV2 with TRBJ1-5; 7 bases align to TRBD1. CDR3 size: 15 residues. Germline CDR1 is SNHLY and CDR2 is FYNNEI. J lost 6 bases, V lost 6 bases, and 11 bases had no gene match. The CDR3 loop reads CASSNLKTGSQPQHF. The CDR3 DNA is TGTGCCAGCAGCAACCTAAAGACAGGGAGTCAGCCCCAGCATTTT.

In DNA, the CDR3 is TGTGCCAGCAGTCCTCAGGGTACTAACTATGGCTACACCTTC. This translates into CASSPQGTNYGYTF. The rearrangement joins TRBV2 to TRBJ1-2, with D possibly being TRBD1 (5 bases). The V end was cut by 5 bases, the J end by 0 bases, with 10 bases between. This CDR3 has 14 amino acids. Germline V gene sequence: CDR1 SNHLY, CDR2 FYNNEI.

This chain links TRBV7-2 with TRBJ1-5; D not certain. V was pared by 5 bases and J by 2 bases, with 13 bases between. Germline lookup yields CDR1 SGHTA and CDR2 FQGNSA. CDR3 length: 15 residues. The CDR3 spells CASSHDGQGNQPQHF. Here the CDR3 DNA reads TGTGCCAGCAGCCACGATGGGCAGGGCAATCAGCCCCAGCATTTT.

J is TRBJ1-2 and V is TRBV10-3; D not certain. Trimming removed 4 bases from V and 6 bases from J, with 12 bases in between. Per the germline V gene, CDR1 is ENHRY and CDR2 is SYGVKD. The CDR3 is 13 residues long. The chain's CDR3 is CAISGAGTHGYTF. The CDR3 DNA is TGTGCCATCAGTGGGGCGGGAACCCATGGCTACACCTTC.